The 19 T cell receptor beta chains presented below share a single source sample, sequenced in a study of blood T cells in healthy people across ages. Combining a sample-barcoded 5' primer with a J-beta primer mix, a second PCR ran for about 7 to 12 cycles. TCRdb re-analysed the 5' RACE reads in MiXCR, keeping a single row per CDR3 protein. Among about 570,000 distinct CDR3 sequences, about 26% were seen once, and the ten largest hold around 20%. Material for sequencing was blood. The receptors stem from a woman aged 70-85 years in good health.

This clonotype showed up just a few times. The genes are TRBV5-1 and TRBJ1-1, with D perhaps TRBD1 (5 bases). Germline values: CDR1 SGHRS, CDR2 YFSETQ. V was trimmed by 7 bases and J by 1 base, leaving 14 bases between them. The CDR3 length is 14 residues. The chain's CDR3 is CASRSGDSNTEAFF. The CDR3 nucleotides are TGCGCCAGCCGTTCGGGGGACTCGAACACTGAAGCTTTCTTT. The full variable domain, with the rest looked up from reference TRBV5-1 and TRBJ1-1, is KAGVTQTPRYLIKTRGQQVTLSCSPISGHRSVSWYQQTPGQGLQFLFEYFSETQRNKGNFPGRFSGRQFSNSRSEMNVSTLELGDSALYLCASRSGDSNTEAFFGQGTRLTVV.

The chain employs TRBV6-6 and TRBJ2-5; D is perhaps TRBD2 (5 bases). With 2 bases removed from V and 5 bases from J, the gap between germline ends came to 15 bases. CDR3 length equals 15 residues. In germline, CDR1 is MNHNY, CDR2 SVGAGI (reference sequence). The CDR3 sequence: CASSYEGTGRETQYF. The CDR3 DNA reads as TGTGCCAGCAGTTACGAGGGTACCGGGCGCGAGACCCAGTACTTC.

This clonotype was counted only a few times. This chain uses TRBV11-2 with TRBJ1-6; no reliable D call. The CDR3 covers 16 residues. Germline loops: CDR1 SGHAT, CDR2 FQNNGV. The V end was cut by 0 bases, the J end by 9 bases, with 15 bases between. The CDR3 sequence is CASSLDPPYLGSPLHF. CDR3 coding DNA: TGTGCCAGCAGCTTAGATCCCCCCTACCTAGGTTCACCCCTCCACTTT. The variable domain in full, completed from reference TRBV11-2 and TRBJ1-6, reads EAGVAQSPRYKIIEKRQSVAFWCNPISGHATLYWYQQILGQGPKLLIQFQNNGVVDDSQLPKDRFSAERLKGVDSTLKIQPAKLEDSAVYLCASSLDPPYLGSPLHFGNGTRLTVT.

The chain is built from TRBV10-3 and TRBJ2-5, with a possible D match to TRBD1 (5 bases). The end of the DNA aligns better with TRBJ2-1, so the J call may be wrong. The CDR3 has 14 residues. Germline CDR1 and CDR2: ENHRY and SYGVKD. CDR3 coding DNA: TGTGCCATCAGTGGGACATCTGGGGACAATGAGCAGTTCTTC. It specifies CAISGTSGDNEQFF.

The table lists this clonotype with a few counts. The gene calls are TRBV24-1 and TRBJ2-1, with 8 bases matching TRBD2. The junction had 9 bases not matched to a gene; V was cut back by 9 bases and J by 0 bases. Germline CDR1 KGHDR, CDR2 SFDVKD. The CDR3 has 16 residues. CDR3 coding DNA: TGTGCCACCGGGACTAGTAGTGGGAGCTCCTACAATGAGCAGTTCTTC. Translating it yields CATGTSSGSSYNEQFF.

The rearrangement uses TRBV28 and TRBJ2-5, with D unclear. The CDR3 runs to 16 residues. Germline-derived CDR1 and CDR2 are MDHEN and SYDVKM. Trimming removed 5 bases at V and 0 bases at J, with 16 bases between. This CDR3 reads CASSILSFTYQETQYF. The CDR3 nucleotides are TGTGCCAGCAGTATCCTATCGTTTACGTACCAAGAGACCCAGTACTTC.

This clonotype showed up many times. This sequence joins TRBV9 and TRBJ2-5; TRBD2 matches at 10 bases. The CDR3 has 16 amino acids. V was pared by 4 bases and J by 4 bases, with 10 bases of the junction left unmatched. Germline V gives CDR1 SGDLS, CDR2 YYNGEE. The CDR3 bases are TGTGCCAGCAGCCCCCCCCAGCGGGGGGGCGGAGAGACCCAGTACTTC. Translating it yields CASSPPQRGGGETQYF.

This chain uses TRBV7-2 with TRBJ2-5; D ambiguous. The V end was cut by 6 bases, the J end by 2 bases, with 13 bases between. The CDR3 consists of 14 residues. Germline-derived CDR1 and CDR2 are SGHTA and FQGNSA. The CDR3 nucleotides read TGTGCCAGCAGTGGATGGGCCACTCAAGAGACCCAGTACTTC. Translated: CASSGWATQETQYF.

This clonotype showed up just a few times. The chain couples TRBV18 to TRBJ1-4, with D hard to call. Trimming stripped 6 bases from V and 3 bases from J, with 8 bases between. Per the germline V gene, CDR1 is KGHSH and CDR2 is LQKENI. The length of the CDR3 is 13 residues. CDR3 DNA: TGTGCCAGCTCGTCCCTCGCTAATGAAAAACTGTTTTTT. Its translation is CASSSLANEKLFF.

This clonotype turned up a few times. The chain couples TRBV3-1 to TRBJ1-1; the D is unclear. The CDR3 runs to 15 residues. The germline V and J ends were trimmed by 2 bases and 0 bases, with 10 bases remaining between them. Germline V gene lookup returns CDR1 LGHDT and CDR2 YNNKEL (reference sequence). CDR3 DNA sequence: TGTGCCAGCAGCCAATCCGGCAGTTTGAACACTGAAGCTTTCTTT. It codes for CASSQSGSLNTEAFF.

This sequence joins TRBV7-2 and TRBJ1-1; D is ambiguous. Germline CDR1 is SGHTA and CDR2 is FQGNSA. CDR3 length: 14 amino acids. V was pared by 1 base and J by 7 bases, with 13 bases between. The CDR3 spells CASSLGAGGLEAFF. CDR3 nucleotide sequence: TGTGCCAGCAGCTTAGGTGCGGGAGGGCTTGAAGCTTTCTTT. Filled out from reference TRBV7-2 and TRBJ1-1, the complete variable domain reads GAGVSQSPSNKVTEKGKDVELRCDPISGHTALYWYRQSLGQGLEFLIYFQGNSAPDKSGLPSDRFSAERTGGSVSTLTIQRTQQEDSAVYLCASSLGAGGLEAFFGQGTRLTVV.

There are many counts of this clonotype. The J gene is TRBJ1-1, the V gene TRBV7-9; D uncertain. The CDR3 loop spans 15 amino acids. CDR1 and CDR2 from the germline V gene are SEHNR and FQNEAQ (reference sequence). V lost 1 base to trimming and J lost 0 bases, with 9 bases between them. The CDR3 bases are TGTGCCAGCAGCTTAGTATCTGCGATGAACACTGAAGCTTTCTTT. Translating gives CASSLVSAMNTEAFF.

The chain is built from TRBV7-9 and TRBJ2-5; D ambiguous. CDR3 length: 16 amino acids. Germline CDR1 reads SEHNR; CDR2 reads FQNEAQ (reference sequence). With 1 base removed from V and 1 base from J, the gap between germline ends came to 13 bases. CDR3 bases: TGTGCCAGCAGCTTAGTATCTGGCACAACCCAAGAGACCCAGTACTTC. This codes for CASSLVSGTTQETQYF.

The rearrangement joins TRBV20-1 to TRBJ1-1, with D tentatively TRBD1 (6 bases). The V gene's germline CDR1 is DFQATT and CDR2 SNEGSKA (reference sequence). CDR3 length: 15 amino acids. V dropped 1 base and J dropped 2 bases, with 14 bases sitting between them. The CDR3 nucleotides read TGCAGTGCTAGAGCTACAGGGTCCGAAAACACTGAAGCTTTCTTT. Translation: CSARATGSENTEAFF.

The gene calls are TRBV6-1 and TRBJ1-2, with D possibly TRBD1 on 6 matching bases. The CDR3 covers 15 residues. Per the germline V gene, CDR1 is MNHNS and CDR2 is SASEGT. Trimming pared 4 bases from V and 7 bases from J, leaving 19 bases between. The CDR3 sequence is CASSALQGSGFGYTF. In DNA, the CDR3 is TGTGCCAGCAGTGCCCTACAGGGTTCGGGATTTGGCTACACCTTC.

The chain links TRBV18 to TRBJ1-2; TRBD1 might be the D (6 bases). Trimming took off 4 bases at V and 6 bases at J, with 15 bases between the two ends. Germline CDR1 reads KGHSH; CDR2 reads LQKENI. The CDR3 contains 14 residues. The CDR3 region has the DNA TGTGCCAGCTCACATCCAGGGGTGCCCGATGGCTACACCTTC. Translating gives CASSHPGVPDGYTF.

V usage is TRBV12-5 and J usage is TRBJ1-3; tentatively, D is TRBD1 (5 bases). Trimming cost V 7 bases and J 3 bases, with 13 bases left between them. This CDR3 has 14 residues. Germline CDR1 LGHNT, CDR2 FRNRAP. The CDR3 nucleotides read TGTGCTAGTGCCCGGGGGGGTGTTGGAAACACCATATATTTT. Protein product: CASARGGVGNTIYF. Looking up the rest from reference TRBV12-5 and TRBJ1-3 gives the full variable domain: DARVTQTPRHKVTEMGQEVTMRCQPILGHNTVFWYRQTMMQGLELLAYFRNRAPLDDSGMPKDRFSAEMPDATLATLKIQPSEPRDSAVYFCASARGGVGNTIYFGEGSWLTVV.

V usage is TRBV7-2 and J usage is TRBJ2-5, with D tentatively TRBD2 (7 bases). This CDR3 has 18 amino acids. Germline V CDR1 and CDR2: SGHTA, FQGNSA. V was shortened by 5 bases and J by 5 bases, with 27 bases between the two germline ends. The CDR3 spells CASSLVGGGNSVQETQYF. CDR3 bases: TGTGCCAGCAGCCTAGTAGGGGGGGGAAACTCCGTACAGGAGACCCAGTACTTC. Complete variable domain (other parts from reference TRBV7-2 and TRBJ2-5): GAGVSQSPSNKVTEKGKDVELRCDPISGHTALYWYRQSLGQGLEFLIYFQGNSAPDKSGLPSDRFSAERTGGSVSTLTIQRTQQEDSAVYLCASSLVGGGNSVQETQYFGPGTRLLVL.

There are many counts of this clonotype. The chain combines TRBV7-2 with TRBJ2-5; a weak D match, TRBD2 (6 bases). Germline CDR1 SGHTA, CDR2 FQGNSA. This CDR3 comprises 13 residues. Trimming cost V 1 base and J 5 bases, with 8 bases left between them. The CDR3 sequence: CASSLGGTETQYF. CDR3 nucleotides: TGTGCCAGCAGCTTAGGCGGGACGGAGACCCAGTACTTC.